A single TCR beta chain is shown here with its context. This sample was included in a study of blood T cell repertoires in COVID-19. Study-wide context: The origin of the acute and convalescent COVID-19 samples was the United States, Italy and Spain.

Study processing details: Estimation of nucleated cell counts was performed using reference gene primer amplification. Assay used: immunoSEQ multiplex PCR; TCRdb lists only in-frame clones, some missing. That table supplies the V and J calls and clone size; D and trimming were determined from the DNA. The table lists 20,000 to 25,000 clones, 84% of them singletons, with roughly 3.5% in the top ten. Sample: peripheral blood. The TCR comes from a middle-aged man with acute or convalescent COVID-19.

The CDR3 protein is CASSQDPPYGYTF. The CDR3 DNA is TGTGCCAGCAGCCAAGATCCTCCTTATGGCTACACCTTC. The chain is built from TRBV3-1 (or the pseudogene TRBV3-2) and TRBJ1-2; D unresolved. The V gene lost 0 bases and the J gene lost 5 bases, with 7 bases spanning the gap. The CDR3 has 13 amino acids. Germline V CDR1 and CDR2: LGHDT, YNNKEL (reference sequence).